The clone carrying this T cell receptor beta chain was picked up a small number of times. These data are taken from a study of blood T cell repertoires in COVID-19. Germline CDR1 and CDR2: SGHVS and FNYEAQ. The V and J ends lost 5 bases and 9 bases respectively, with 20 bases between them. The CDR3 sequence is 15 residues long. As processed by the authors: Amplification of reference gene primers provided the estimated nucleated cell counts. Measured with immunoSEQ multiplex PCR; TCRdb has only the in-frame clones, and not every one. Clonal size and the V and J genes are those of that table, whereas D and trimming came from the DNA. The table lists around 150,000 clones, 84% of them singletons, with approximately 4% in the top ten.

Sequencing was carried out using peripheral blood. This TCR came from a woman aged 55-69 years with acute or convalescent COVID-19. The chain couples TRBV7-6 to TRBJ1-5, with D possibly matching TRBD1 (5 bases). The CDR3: CASSPLQGGRRPQHF. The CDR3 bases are TGTGCCAGCAGCCCCCTTCAGGGAGGAAGGCGGCCCCAGCATTTT.